This TCR beta chain emerged from a study of blood T cell repertoires in COVID-19. The CDR3 consists of 15 residues. The V gene end was trimmed by 0 bases and the J gene end by 9 bases; junction bases not matched to a gene: 8. Germline values: CDR1 LNHNV, CDR2 YYDKDF (reference sequence). As originally analysed: Amplification of reference gene primers was used by the study to estimate nucleated cell counts. Measured with immunoSEQ multiplex PCR; TCRdb has only the in-frame clones, and not every one. Clone size and V and J calls were adopted from that table, with D and trimming inferred from the DNA. The table shows tens of thousands of clones, with about nine tenths occurring only once.

The chain carries TRBV15 and TRBJ2-7; 10 nucleotides match TRBD1. The sample consisted of peripheral blood. The sequence was collected from a male donor with acute or convalescent COVID-19. For the CDR3, the DNA is TGTGCCACCAGCAGAGATCTGACAGGGGGCTATGGGCAGTACTTC. It specifies CATSRDLTGGYGQYF.